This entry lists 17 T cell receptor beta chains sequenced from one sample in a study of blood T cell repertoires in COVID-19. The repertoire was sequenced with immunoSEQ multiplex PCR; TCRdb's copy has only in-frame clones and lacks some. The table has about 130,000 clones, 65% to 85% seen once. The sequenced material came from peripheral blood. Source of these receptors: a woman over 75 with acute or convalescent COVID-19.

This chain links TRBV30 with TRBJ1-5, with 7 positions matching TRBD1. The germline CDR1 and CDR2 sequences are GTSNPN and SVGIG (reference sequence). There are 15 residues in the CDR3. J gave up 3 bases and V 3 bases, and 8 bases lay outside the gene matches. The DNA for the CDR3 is TGTGCCTGGAGGCCTACAGGGGCTCTCAATCAGCCCCAGCATTTT. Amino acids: CAWRPTGALNQPQHF.

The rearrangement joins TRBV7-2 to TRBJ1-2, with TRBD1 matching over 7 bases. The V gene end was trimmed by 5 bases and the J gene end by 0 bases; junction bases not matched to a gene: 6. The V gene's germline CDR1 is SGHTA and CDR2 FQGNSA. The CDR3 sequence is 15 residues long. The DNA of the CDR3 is TGTGCCAGCAGCCGGATGGGGACAGCTAACTATGGCTACACCTTC. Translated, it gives CASSRMGTANYGYTF.

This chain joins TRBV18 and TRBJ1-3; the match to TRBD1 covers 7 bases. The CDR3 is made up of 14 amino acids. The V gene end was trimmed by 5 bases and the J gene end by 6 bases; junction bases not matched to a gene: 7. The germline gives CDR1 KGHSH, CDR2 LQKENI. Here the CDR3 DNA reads TGTGCCAGCTCATACCGGGACAGCTCAAACACCATATATTTT. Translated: CASSYRDSSNTIYF. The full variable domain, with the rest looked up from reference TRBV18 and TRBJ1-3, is NAGVMQNPRHLVRRRGQEARLRCSPMKGHSHVYWYRQLPEEGLKFMVYLQKENIIDESGMPKERFSAEFPKEGPSILRIQQVVRGDSAAYFCASSYRDSSNTIYFGEGSWLTVV.

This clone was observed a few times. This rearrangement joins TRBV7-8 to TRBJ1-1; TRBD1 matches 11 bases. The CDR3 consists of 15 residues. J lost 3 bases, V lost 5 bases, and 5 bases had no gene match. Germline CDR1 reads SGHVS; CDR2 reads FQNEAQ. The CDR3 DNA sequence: TGTGCCAGCAGCACGGGGACAGGGGGTCACACTGAAGCTTTCTTT. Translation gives CASSTGTGGHTEAFF.

The CDR3 region is CASSPRDRGPGEETQYF. CDR3 coding DNA: TGTGCCAGCAGTCCCCGGGACAGGGGGCCTGGGGAAGAGACCCAGTACTTC. The J gene is TRBJ2-5, the V gene TRBV6-6, with TRBD1 matching over 12 bases. The germline V gene has CDR1 MNHNY and CDR2 SVGAGI (reference sequence). The CDR3 extends over 17 amino acids. V dropped 5 bases and J dropped 3; count of bases not matched to a gene: 10.

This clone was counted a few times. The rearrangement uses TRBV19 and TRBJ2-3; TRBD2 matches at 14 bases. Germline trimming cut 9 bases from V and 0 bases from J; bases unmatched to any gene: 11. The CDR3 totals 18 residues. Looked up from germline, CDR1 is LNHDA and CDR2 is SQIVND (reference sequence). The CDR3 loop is CASRRTSGRYSSTDTQYF. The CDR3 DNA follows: TGTGCCAGCCGCAGGACTAGCGGGAGGTATTCTAGCACAGATACGCAGTATTTT.

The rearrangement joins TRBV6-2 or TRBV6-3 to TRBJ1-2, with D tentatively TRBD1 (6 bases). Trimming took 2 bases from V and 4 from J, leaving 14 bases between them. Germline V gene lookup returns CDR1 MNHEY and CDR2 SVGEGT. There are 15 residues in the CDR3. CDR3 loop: CASSYGQGPAYGYTF. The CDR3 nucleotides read TGTGCCAGCAGTTACGGGCAGGGGCCAGCCTATGGCTACACCTTC.

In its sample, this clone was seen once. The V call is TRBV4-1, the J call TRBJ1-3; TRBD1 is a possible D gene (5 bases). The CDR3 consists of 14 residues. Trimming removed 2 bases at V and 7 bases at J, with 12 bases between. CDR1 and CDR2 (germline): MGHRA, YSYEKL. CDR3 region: CASSQPGSSNTIYF. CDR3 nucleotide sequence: TGCGCCAGCAGCCAACCAGGGTCGTCCAACACCATATATTTT.

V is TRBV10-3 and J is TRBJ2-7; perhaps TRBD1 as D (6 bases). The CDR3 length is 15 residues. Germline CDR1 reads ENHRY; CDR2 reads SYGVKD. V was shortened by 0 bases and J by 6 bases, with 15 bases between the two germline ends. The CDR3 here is CAISESGQGTGEQYF. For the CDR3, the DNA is TGTGCCATCAGTGAGTCGGGGCAGGGGACGGGCGAGCAGTACTTC.

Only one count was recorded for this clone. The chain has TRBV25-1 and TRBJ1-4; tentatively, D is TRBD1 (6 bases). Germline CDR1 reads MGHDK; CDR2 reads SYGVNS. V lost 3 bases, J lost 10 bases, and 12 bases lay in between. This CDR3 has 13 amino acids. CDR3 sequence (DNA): TGTGCCAGCAGTGATAACAGGGTTGGAAAACTGTTTTTT. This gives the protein CASSDNRVGKLFF. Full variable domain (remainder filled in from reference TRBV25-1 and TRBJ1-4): EADIYQTPRYLVIGTGKKITLECSQTMGHDKMYWYQQDPGMELHLIHYSYGVNSTEKGDLSSESTVSRIRTEHFPLTLESARPSHTSQYLCASSDNRVGKLFFGSGTQLSVL.

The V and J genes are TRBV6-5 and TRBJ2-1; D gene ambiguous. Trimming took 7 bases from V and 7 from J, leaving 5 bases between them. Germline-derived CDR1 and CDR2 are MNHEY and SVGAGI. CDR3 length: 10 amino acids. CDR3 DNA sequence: TGTGCCAGCATCTTGAATGAGCAGTTCTTC. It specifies CASILNEQFF.

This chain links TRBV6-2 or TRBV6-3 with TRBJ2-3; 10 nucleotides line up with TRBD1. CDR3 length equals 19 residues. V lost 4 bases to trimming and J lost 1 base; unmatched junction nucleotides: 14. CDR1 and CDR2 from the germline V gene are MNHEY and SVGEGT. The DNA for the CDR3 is TGTGCCAGCAGTTCGACGGAGGGGACAGGGGTTAGTGGCACAGATACGCAGTATTTT. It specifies CASSSTEGTGVSGTDTQYF.

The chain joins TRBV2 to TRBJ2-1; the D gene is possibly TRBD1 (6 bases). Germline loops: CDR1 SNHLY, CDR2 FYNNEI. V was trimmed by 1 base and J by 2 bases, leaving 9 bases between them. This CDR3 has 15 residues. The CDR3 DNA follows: TGTGCCAGCAGTGAAGGGCAGGGGACCTACAATGAGCAGTTCTTC. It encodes CASSEGQGTYNEQFF.

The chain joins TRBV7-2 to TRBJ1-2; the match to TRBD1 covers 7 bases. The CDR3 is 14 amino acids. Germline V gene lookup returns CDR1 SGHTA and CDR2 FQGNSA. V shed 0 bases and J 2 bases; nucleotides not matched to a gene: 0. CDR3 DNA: TGTGCCAGCAGCTTAGCGGGACAGAACTATGGCTACACCTTC. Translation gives CASSLAGQNYGYTF.

The CDR3 bases are TGTGCCAGCAGCCCGACTAGCGGGAGGGCATTTTATGCAGATACGCAGTATTTT. It is translated as CASSPTSGRAFYADTQYF. The gene calls are TRBV7-9 and TRBJ2-3; 14 nucleotides agree with TRBD2. The V and J ends lost 5 bases and 4 bases, in that order; junction bases with no gene match: 11. Germline-derived CDR1 and CDR2 are SEHNR and FQNEAQ (reference sequence). The CDR3 is 18 residues long.

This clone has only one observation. CDR3 bases: TGTGCCAGCAGCACCGGACAGGAACAGGCCTATGGCTACACCTTC. It specifies CASSTGQEQAYGYTF. The chain combines TRBV5-4 with TRBJ1-2, with TRBD1 matching 7 bases. V shed 4 bases and J 4 bases; nucleotides not matched to a gene: 10. CDR1 and CDR2 (germline): SGHNT, YYREEE (reference sequence). The CDR3 spans 15 residues.

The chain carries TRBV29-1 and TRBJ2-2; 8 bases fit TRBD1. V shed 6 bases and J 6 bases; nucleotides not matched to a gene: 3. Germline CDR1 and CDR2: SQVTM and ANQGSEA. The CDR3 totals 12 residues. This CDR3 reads CSVGTGPGELFF. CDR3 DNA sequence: TGCAGCGTGGGGACAGGACCCGGGGAGCTGTTTTTT.